Each of the 30 T cell receptor beta chains below was sequenced from the same sample in a study of blood T cells in healthy people across ages. A second PCR, run for 7 to 11 cycles, used a sample-barcoded 5' primer plus a J-beta primer mix. TCRdb redid the calling of the 5' RACE reads with MiXCR, one entry per CDR3 protein. This table has around 1,000,000 distinct CDR3 sequences, approximately 25% appearing once. These data were also filed under a second study, of T cells of mothers and their children.

The sequenced material came from blood. The source is a girl aged 2-10 years in good health.

This clonotype was found many times. The chain is built from TRBV7-2 and TRBJ2-5; 15 bases align to TRBD2. Germline trimming cut 6 bases from V and 5 bases from J; bases unmatched to any gene: 7. Germline loops: CDR1 SGHTA, CDR2 FQGNSA. CDR3 length: 16 amino acids. Here the CDR3 DNA reads TGTGCCAGCAGTCCGGGACTAGCGGGGGGACAGGAGACCCAGTACTTC. Protein product: CASSPGLAGGQETQYF. The variable domain in full, completed from reference TRBV7-2 and TRBJ2-5, reads GAGVSQSPSNKVTEKGKDVELRCDPISGHTALYWYRQSLGQGLEFLIYFQGNSAPDKSGLPSDRFSAERTGGSVSTLTIQRTQQEDSAVYLCASSPGLAGGQETQYFGPGTRLLVL.

A few counts support this clonotype. The chain is built from TRBV12-3 or TRBV12-4 and TRBJ2-1; 12 bases are a match to TRBD2. V shed 5 bases and J 7 bases; nucleotides not matched to a gene: 3. The CDR3 extends over 14 amino acids. CDR3 sequence reads: CASSAGTSGNEQFF. In DNA form, the CDR3 reads TGTGCCAGCAGTGCTGGGACTAGCGGGAATGAGCAGTTCTTC.

The chain combines TRBV29-1 with TRBJ2-2; 8 bases fit TRBD1. The length of the CDR3 is 15 residues. The V segment lost 4 bases and the J segment 4 bases; nucleotides outside the gene matches: 8. From germline, CDR1 is SQVTM and CDR2 ANQGSEA. The CDR3 DNA is TGCAGCGTTGTGGGCAGGGGGCATGGCACCGGGGAGCTGTTTTTT. Residues: CSVVGRGHGTGELFF.

The chain couples TRBV12-3 or TRBV12-4 to TRBJ1-1, with a tentative D call TRBD1 (5 bases). With 5 bases removed from V and 1 base from J, the gap between germline ends came to 11 bases. The CDR3 runs to 14 residues. DNA of the CDR3: TGTGCCAGCAGTCTCAGGGTAACGAACACTGAAGCTTTCTTT. This codes for CASSLRVTNTEAFF.

This clonotype has only a few counts. V gene TRBV4-3 combines with J gene TRBJ2-5; D possibly uses TRBD1 or TRBD2 (5 bases each). Germline V gene lookup returns CDR1 LGHNA and CDR2 YSLEER. V lost 4 bases and J lost 4, with 19 bases in between. CDR3 size: 16 residues. The CDR3 DNA is TGCGCCAGCAGCCCCCGGCTGGGGACCGGCTTAGAGACCCAGTACTTC. This encodes CASSPRLGTGLETQYF.

This clonotype was detected a few times. No conserved phenylalanine or tryptophan is present at the end of the CDR3, so a read error is the likely explanation. The chain is built from TRBV15 and TRBJ2-3; D possibly corresponds to TRBD2 (7 bases). This CDR3 region has 17 residues. The germline gives CDR1 LNHNV, CDR2 YYDKDF (reference sequence). The germline V and J ends were trimmed by 3 bases and 4 bases, with 20 bases remaining between them. The CDR3 coding sequence is TGTGCCACCAGCAGGGGGACTGGGGGGGCCCCCGCAGATACGCAGTATCTT. This encodes CATSRGTGGAPADTQYL.

This clonotype has only a few counts. The chain combines TRBV12-3 or TRBV12-4 with TRBJ2-3, with D unresolved. The CDR3 is 14 residues long. Trimming stripped 6 bases from V and 6 bases from J, with 16 bases between. CDR3 nucleotides: TGTGCCAGCAGCCCTGACCCAACTGGGGATACGCAGTATTTT. Its translation is CASSPDPTGDTQYF.

This clonotype was detected only a few times. This chain connects TRBV7-9 to TRBJ2-3; TRBD2 is a possible D gene (5 bases). Trimming shortened V by 4 bases and J by 2 bases, and 13 bases separated the two germline ends. The CDR3 is 15 amino acids. Germline V gene sequence: CDR1 SEHNR, CDR2 FQNEAQ (reference sequence). CDR3 protein: CASSYRAGSTDTQYF. In DNA form, the CDR3 reads TGTGCCAGCAGCTATCGTGCGGGCTCCACAGATACGCAGTATTTT.

V usage is TRBV5-1 and J usage is TRBJ2-6; D remains ambiguous. Germline CDR1 and CDR2: SGHRS and YFSETQ. V was shortened by 5 bases and J by 0 bases, with 9 bases between the two germline ends. This CDR3 spans 15 amino acids. The CDR3 sequence is CASRTVYSGANVLTF. The CDR3, as DNA: TGCGCCAGCAGGACGGTATACTCTGGGGCCAACGTCCTGACTTTC. The full variable domain, with the rest looked up from reference TRBV5-1 and TRBJ2-6, is KAGVTQTPRYLIKTRGQQVTLSCSPISGHRSVSWYQQTPGQGLQFLFEYFSETQRNKGNFPGRFSGRQFSNSRSEMNVSTLELGDSALYLCASRTVYSGANVLTFGAGSRLTVL.

Worth noting for this clonotype: A junction boundary mismatches the germline segment, possibly from a read error. The CDR3 is CVSSPRVETEAFF. CDR3 nucleotide sequence: TGTGTCAGCAGCCCGAGGGTGGAAACTGAAGCTTTCTTT. The rearrangement uses TRBV7-9 and TRBJ1-1; D remains ambiguous. The germline V gene has CDR1 SEHNR and CDR2 FQNEAQ (reference sequence). CDR3 length: 13 amino acids. The full variable domain, with the rest looked up from reference TRBV7-9 and TRBJ1-1, is DTGVSQNPRHKITKRGQNVTFRCDPISEHNRLYWYRQTLGQGPEFLTYFQNEAQLEKSRLLSDRFSAERPKGSFSTLEIQRTEQGDSAMYLCVSSPRVETEAFFGQGTRLTVV.

This clonotype came up many times. J is TRBJ1-3 and V is TRBV6-5, with D uncertain. The CDR3 loop spans 13 amino acids. Trimming took 0 bases from V and 1 from J, leaving 1 base between them. Germline V gives CDR1 MNHEY, CDR2 SVGAGI. The CDR3 bases are TGTGCCAGCAGTTACTCTTCTGGAAACACCATATATTTT. Translating gives CASSYSSGNTIYF.

The J gene is TRBJ2-3, the V gene TRBV7-9; 8 nucleotides agree with TRBD1. The V gene end was trimmed by 4 bases and the J gene end by 2 bases; junction bases not matched to a gene: 2. The CDR3 has 14 amino acids. Germline V lookup: CDR1 SEHNR, CDR2 FQNEAQ (reference sequence). The CDR3 DNA follows: TGTGCCAGCAGCTCGGACAGGGCCACAGATACGCAGTATTTT. Amino acid sequence: CASSSDRATDTQYF. Supplemented by reference TRBV7-9 and TRBJ2-3, the full variable domain reads DTGVSQNPRHKITKRGQNVTFRCDPISEHNRLYWYRQTLGQGPEFLTYFQNEAQLEKSRLLSDRFSAERPKGSFSTLEIQRTEQGDSAMYLCASSSDRATDTQYFGPGTRLTVL.

In its sample, this clonotype was seen a few times. The chain carries TRBV12-3 or TRBV12-4 and TRBJ2-7; D remains unclear. The J call may be incorrect, as the DNA end agrees better with TRBJ2-5. The CDR3 spans 14 residues. The chain's CDR3 is CASSYLYLQETQYF. The DNA for the CDR3 is TGTGCCAGCAGTTACCTGTATCTCCAAGAGACCCAGTACTTC.

The chain is built from TRBV3-1 and TRBJ2-3; no clear D gene. V lost 0 bases to trimming and J lost 2 bases, with 15 bases between them. CDR1 is LGHDT and CDR2 is YNNKEL in the germline V gene (reference sequence). This CDR3 is 17 amino acids long. The CDR3 coding sequence is TGTGCCAGCAGCCAAGATCTTGGTCCTCTTTACACAGATACGCAGTATTTT. Protein sequence: CASSQDLGPLYTDTQYF.

The V call is TRBV9, the J call TRBJ1-6; the D gene is possibly TRBD1 (6 bases). The germline CDR1 and CDR2 sequences are SGDLS and YYNGEE. The length of the CDR3 is 15 residues. Trimming stripped 3 bases from V and 8 bases from J, with 15 bases between. In DNA form, the CDR3 reads TGTGCCAGCAGCGCCGAGGGGGGGGGTTATTCACCCCTCCACTTT. Translated: CASSAEGGGYSPLHF.

V and J are TRBV3-1 and TRBJ2-1, with 9 positions matching TRBD2. This CDR3 region has 18 residues. Germline V CDR1 and CDR2: LGHDT, YNNKEL (reference sequence). Unmatched junction bases numbered 14, after V lost 1 base and J lost 7 bases. CDR3 DNA sequence: TGTGCCAGCAGCCAAGGGTCGGGGTGGCTAGCGGGGCAGAATGAGCAGTTCTTC. The encoded protein is CASSQGSGWLAGQNEQFF.

This clonotype appeared many times. CDR3 sequence (DNA): TGCAGTGCTAGAGGACTAGCGGGGACCTTCTTC. Residues: CSARGLAGTFF. The genes are TRBV20-1 and TRBJ2-1, with 11 positions matching TRBD2. Germline V gives CDR1 DFQATT, CDR2 SNEGSKA (reference sequence). V trimming: 1 base; J trimming: 16 bases; junction bases outside the gene matches: 3. The CDR3 extends over 11 amino acids.

This clonotype has a single count. This chain connects TRBV20-1 to TRBJ2-7, with TRBD1 matching 9 bases. Germline assignment: CDR1 DFQATT and CDR2 SNEGSKA (reference sequence). CDR3 length: 14 amino acids. V lost 5 bases and J lost 3; bases outside the gene matches: 8. CDR3 coding DNA: TGCAGTGCTCCCTCCGGGACAGGGCTCTACGAGCAGTACTTC. Translation: CSAPSGTGLYEQYF.

This clonotype was seen a handful of times. J is TRBJ2-5 and V is TRBV4-3; 8 positions match TRBD2. The better agreement between TRBJ2-1 and the DNA end casts doubt on the J call. CDR1 LGHNA and CDR2 YSLEER come from the germline V gene. The CDR3 length is 16 residues. CDR3 coding DNA: TGCGCCAGCAGCCAAGATGGCCCTAGCGGGTGGAATGAGCAGTTCTTC. This encodes CASSQDGPSGWNEQFF.

Only a few counts were recorded for this clonotype. Since a much larger clone is just one base distant, this may be a read error. The chain joins TRBV4-3 to TRBJ2-7; tentatively, D is TRBD2 (6 bases). Germline V gene lookup returns CDR1 LGHNA and CDR2 YSLEER. There are 14 residues in the CDR3. The CDR3 region is CASSQDHPGGERYF. CDR3 coding DNA: TGCGCCAGCAGCCAAGACCATCCAGGAGGGGAGCGGTACTTC.

This clonotype turned up a few times. The chain joins TRBV20-1 to TRBJ1-5, with no clear D. With 0 bases removed from V and 4 bases from J, the gap between germline ends came to 13 bases. Germline CDR1 is DFQATT and CDR2 is SNEGSKA (reference sequence). The CDR3 totals 15 residues. The CDR3 coding sequence is TGCAGTGCTAGAGATTTAGGACCGTTTAATCAGCCCCAGCATTTT. This encodes CSARDLGPFNQPQHF.

This clonotype was seen ten or more times. The CDR3 sequence: CASSLTGEGGYTF. CDR3 DNA: TGTGCCAGCAGTTTGACAGGGGAGGGTGGCTACACCTTC. The chain combines TRBV11-2 with TRBJ1-2; TRBD1 aligns across 8 bases. V lost 6 bases, J lost 7 bases, and 7 bases stayed unmatched. Germline V lookup: CDR1 SGHAT, CDR2 FQNNGV. The CDR3 is 13 amino acids.

V usage is TRBV12-3 or TRBV12-4 and J usage is TRBJ2-5; D gene unclear. V lost 3 bases and J 4 bases, leaving 9 bases between the germline ends. This CDR3 is 13 amino acids long. The CDR3 region is CASSFDDGETQYF. The DNA of the CDR3 is TGTGCCAGCAGTTTTGACGACGGAGAGACCCAGTACTTC.

The genes are TRBV4-1 and TRBJ1-2, with TRBD1 as a possible D gene (5 bases). The V gene lost 1 base and the J gene lost 8 bases, with 8 bases spanning the gap. The CDR3 is made up of 12 amino acids. Germline values: CDR1 MGHRA, CDR2 YSYEKL. The chain's CDR3 is CASSQAGEGYTF. The CDR3 DNA sequence: TGCGCCAGCAGCCAAGCGGGGGAAGGCTACACCTTC.

Only a few counts were recorded for this clonotype. The chain uses TRBV18 and TRBJ2-6; D perhaps matches TRBD1 (5 bases). The CDR3 sequence is 15 residues long. Germline assignment: CDR1 KGHSH and CDR2 LQKENI. Trimming shortened V by 9 bases and J by 2 bases, and 14 bases separated the two germline ends. The CDR3 DNA follows: TGTGCCAGTCCCCAGGGTATCGCTGGGGCCAACGTCCTGACTTTC. This encodes CASPQGIAGANVLTF.

The J gene is TRBJ2-7, the V gene TRBV29-1; 11 bases align to TRBD1. Unmatched junction bases numbered 6, after V lost 3 bases and J lost 2 bases. Germline CDR1 and CDR2: SQVTM and ANQGSEA. The CDR3 totals 15 residues. The CDR3 DNA follows: TGCAGCGTTGACACTGGGGACAGGGGGACCTACGAGCAGTACTTC. It yields the protein CSVDTGDRGTYEQYF.

There are a few counts of this clonotype. This chain uses TRBV2 with TRBJ2-7, with D maybe TRBD1 (6 bases). From germline, CDR1 is SNHLY and CDR2 FYNNEI. Trimming removed 5 bases at V and 6 bases at J, with 14 bases between. The CDR3 loop spans 13 amino acids. CDR3 DNA sequence: TGTGCCAGCAGTCGAGACAGGATGGGCGAGCAGTACTTC. Its translation: CASSRDRMGEQYF.

The table lists this clonotype with many counts. The gene calls are TRBV6-1 and TRBJ1-2; 10 bases are shared with TRBD1. The germline gives CDR1 MNHNS, CDR2 SASEGT. The trim removed 6 bases at V and 6 bases at J, leaving 4 bases unmatched. The CDR3 totals 13 residues. Here the CDR3 DNA reads TGTGCCAGCAGCCGACAGGGGGCCGATGGCTACACCTTC. The encoded protein is CASSRQGADGYTF.

This chain uses TRBV9 with TRBJ1-2; perhaps TRBD1 as D (6 bases). This CDR3 region has 13 residues. Germline V gene lookup returns CDR1 SGDLS and CDR2 YYNGEE. Trimming removed 1 base from V and 7 bases from J, with 11 bases in between. In DNA form, the CDR3 reads TGTGCCAGCAGCGTAACGGGACATATTGGCTACACCTTC. Protein product: CASSVTGHIGYTF.

This clonotype was observed a handful of times. This chain uses TRBV12-5 with TRBJ2-5; perhaps D is TRBD1 or TRBD2 (5 bases each). Per germline, CDR1 LGHNT and CDR2 FRNRAP. The CDR3 loop spans 14 amino acids. The V end was cut by 2 bases, the J end by 1 base, with 8 bases between. CDR3 coding DNA: TGTGCTAGTGGTTTGTCCGGGGCCCAAGAGACCCAGTACTTC. Its translation is CASGLSGAQETQYF.